This T cell receptor beta chain was found in a study of cytomegalovirus exposure and HLA in healthy donors. Study observations and caveats: Apparent HLA restriction characterized most CMV-associated TCR beta chains in a later analysis.

Trimming at V came to 4 bases and at J to 5 bases, leaving 13 bases not matched to a gene. From germline, CDR1 is KGHSH and CDR2 LQKENI. The length of the CDR3 is 17 residues. Both 60 Vbeta primers and 13 Jbeta primers went into the PCR. Sequenced by immunoSEQ multiplex PCR; TCRdb stores in-frame clones only, minus some. The sample carries approximately 130,000 clones, about 80% recorded once. This clone was picked up a small number of times. Its antigen is as yet unknown. The sequencing sample was made of PBMCs. This receptor was obtained from a woman between 50 and 59 years old in good health and CMV-seropositive. This chain uses TRBV18 with TRBJ1-4; 7 bases agree with TRBD1. The CDR3 spells CASSLYSPGQNNEKLFF. Written as DNA, the CDR3 is TGTGCCAGCTCACTGTACAGCCCGGGACAGAACAATGAAAAACTGTTTTTT.